What follows describes a single TCR beta chain. The sample comes from a study of control samples from healthy donors and cancer patients. Between the trimmed V and J ends, which lost 2 bases and 5 bases, there was a span of 28 bases. Germline V gene lookup returns CDR1 MNHEY and CDR2 SVGEGT. The CDR3 extends over 20 amino acids. TCRdb's table, derived via immunoSEQ multiplex PCR, lists solely in-frame clones and lacks some. The table includes about 94,000 clones, around 83% detected once. The chain uses TRBV6-2 or TRBV6-3 and TRBJ1-3, with D perhaps TRBD1 (6 bases). This receptor was taken from a woman aged 50 to 60 in good health. Sequenced: blood. CDR3 DNA sequence: TGTGCCAGCAGTTACCAGAGCTCCCCGGGCTCGGACAGCTACAGAAACACCATATATTTT. As protein: CASSYQSSPGSDSYRNTIYF.